Described below is a single TCR beta chain sequence and its context. Its antigen target is currently unknown. The input lacks base qualities; no much larger clone sits a single base away. The sample comes from a study of shared clonotypes between healthy human individuals (TCRdb year 2020). General notes on the study: The cohort comprised a couple of women and a few men aged 18 to 49 years. The study deeply sequenced blood TCR repertoires of about 5 healthy adults to estimate repertoire size and the extent of clonotype sharing between individuals. Per donor, leukapheresis produced somewhere between about 0.9 and 9.5 billion PBMCs. To increase sequencing depth and limit assay-specific biases, TCR repertoire library preparation and sequencing were carried out by different laboratories using diverse techniques. Study-wide conclusions, independent of this receptor: Pairwise subsampling indicated that sequencing depth was expected to affect the degree of clonotype sharing among donors. Sampling was restricted to blood, and TCR repertoires in tissue are likely to differ from TCR repertoires in blood. Because the study included a small number of donors, the genetic and exposure-history diversity represented was limited.

Healthy HIV-negative adults with no recently reported acute infections or vaccinations were included as donors. Only Caucasian adults living in Nashville, Tennessee, USA were represented among the donors. For unsorted samples, tens of millions of PBMCs were counted, and genomic DNA was extracted using the QIAamp DNA Blood Mini kit. Blood was obtained by leukapheresis, after which PBMCs were separated by Ficoll-Histopaque density gradient centrifugation and cryopreserved in liquid nitrogen vapor phase. Using the deep immunoSEQ assay, TCR CDR3 regions were amplified from genomic DNA by multiplex PCR. Genomic DNA extracted from each cell subset was distributed evenly over all wells of several immunoSEQ 96-well plates, and each plate served as one replicate. Each replicate PCR for unsorted PBMC received roughly 300 ng genomic DNA, equal to tens of thousands of T cell genomes. Unsorted PBMC genomic DNA was sequenced across ten immunoSEQ deep assay plates. Purified libraries were quantified with a Qubit 3.0 fluorometer, sized on a Bioanalyzer 2100, and re-quantified with the KAPA Library Quantification kit. A separate single-read 150-cycle Illumina NextSeq 550 flow cell was used to sequence each immunoSEQ 96-well plate. In the source study's methods: The immunoSEQ output contained only junctional sequences without quality scores, so filtering could not match that applied to full-length reads. Sequences were annotated with PyIR, a Python wrapper for IgBLAST v1.9, using IMGT germline references to assign V/J genes and CDR3. Reads were removed for weak V/J assignments (E-value above 1e-6), missing CDR3, stop codons, out-of-frame junctions, or ambiguous translated residues. V3J clonotypes were defined by identical inferred V gene, J gene, and CDR3 amino acid sequence. To compute the percentage overlap between repertoires, the number of shared unique clonotypes was divided by the size of the smaller repertoire. RTK rarefaction, the Chao1 estimator, and Recon v2.1 estimates of unobserved clonotypes were used to assess repertoire richness. TCRdb stores this immuneACCESS table with in-frame sequences only. Part of the clones is absent; in the studies checked, under half of the shortfall reflects unresolved V genes, and no reason is known for the rest. V, J and clone size were drawn from that table, and D and trimming were deduced from the DNA. Counted in this sample were roughly 510,000 clones; roughly 85% of them appeared once. Under 15% of the sample belongs to the ten largest clones.

CDR1 is given as SGHAT and CDR2 as FQNNGV, both from the germline V gene. The CDR3 spans 13 residues, from the cysteine through the phenylalanine. Only the CDR3 region is kept as DNA, spanning 39 bases read in frame from base 1. Sequenced input: PBMCs. This sequence was found in a woman in her thirties or forties in good health. Some clones in this sample may be carry-over from other donors' samples. This chain is built from TRBV11-2 and TRBJ2-5, with a tentative D gene TRBD1 over 5 matching bases. With the DNA end fitting TRBJ2-7 better, the J assignment may be wrong. The CDR3 reads as follows: CASSLDRAYEQYF. The nucleotide sequence is TGTGCCAGCAGCTTAGACAGGGCCTACGAGCAGTACTTC.